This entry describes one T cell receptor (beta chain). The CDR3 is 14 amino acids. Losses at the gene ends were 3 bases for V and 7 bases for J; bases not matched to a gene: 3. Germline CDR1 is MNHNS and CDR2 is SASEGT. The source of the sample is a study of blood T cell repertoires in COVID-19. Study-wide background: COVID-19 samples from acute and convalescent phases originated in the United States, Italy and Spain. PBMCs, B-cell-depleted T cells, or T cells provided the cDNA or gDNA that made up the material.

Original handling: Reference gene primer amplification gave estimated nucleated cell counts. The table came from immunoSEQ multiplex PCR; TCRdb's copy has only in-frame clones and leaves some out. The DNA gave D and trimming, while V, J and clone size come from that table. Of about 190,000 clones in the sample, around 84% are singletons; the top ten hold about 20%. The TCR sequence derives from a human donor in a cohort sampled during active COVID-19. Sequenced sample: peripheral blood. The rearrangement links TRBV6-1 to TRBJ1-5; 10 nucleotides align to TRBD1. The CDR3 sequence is CASSETGGEQPQHF. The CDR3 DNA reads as TGTGCCAGCAGTGAGACAGGGGGCGAACAGCCCCAGCATTTT.